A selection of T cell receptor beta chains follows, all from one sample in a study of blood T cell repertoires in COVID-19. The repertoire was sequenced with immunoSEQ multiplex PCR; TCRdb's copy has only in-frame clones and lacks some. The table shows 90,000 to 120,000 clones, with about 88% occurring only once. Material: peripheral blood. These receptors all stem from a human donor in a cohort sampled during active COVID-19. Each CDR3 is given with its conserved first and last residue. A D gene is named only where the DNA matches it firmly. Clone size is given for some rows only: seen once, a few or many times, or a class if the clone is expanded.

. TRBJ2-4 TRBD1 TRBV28 CASRETGAKNIQYF TGTGCCAGCAGGGAGACAGGGGCCAAAAACATTCAGTACTTC
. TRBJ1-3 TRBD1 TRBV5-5 CASSFTGDSNTIYF TGTGCCAGCAGCTTTACAGGGGACTCAAACACCATATATTTT
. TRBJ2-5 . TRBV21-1 CASSTRDREETQYF TGTGCCAGCAGCACCCGGGACAGAGAAGAGACCCAGTACTTC
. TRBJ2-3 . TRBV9 CASSVEGTPADTQYF TGTGCCAGCAGCGTAGAAGGGACACCCGCGGATACGCAGTATTTT
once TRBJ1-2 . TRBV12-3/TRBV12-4 CASSSDNIRGYTF TGTGCCAGCAGCTCGGACAACATCCGTGGCTACACCTTC
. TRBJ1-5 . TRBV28 CASRPRPLQANQPQHF TGTGCCAGCAGACCCCGCCCCCTACAGGCTAATCAGCCCCAGCATTTT
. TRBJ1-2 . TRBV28 CASSLFAANYGYTF TGTGCCAGCAGTTTATTCGCAGCTAACTATGGCTACACCTTC
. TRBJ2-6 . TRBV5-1 CASSSTTGASGANVLTF TGCGCCAGCAGCTCGACGACAGGAGCATCTGGGGCCAACGTCCTGACTTTC
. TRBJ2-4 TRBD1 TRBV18 CASSPWTGENIQYF TGTGCCAGCTCACCTTGGACAGGGGAAAACATTCAGTACTTC
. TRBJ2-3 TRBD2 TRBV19 CASMKLAGEADTQYF TGTGCCAGTATGAAGCTAGCGGGAGAGGCAGATACGCAGTATTTT
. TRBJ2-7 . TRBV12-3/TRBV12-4 CASSFPGDEQYF TGTGCCAGCAGTTTCCCGGGGGACGAGCAGTACTTC
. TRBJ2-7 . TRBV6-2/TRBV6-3 CASSYTPSSDRLTLGQYF TGTGCCAGCAGTTACACGCCATCATCAGACAGGCTCACCCTCGGGCAGTACTTC
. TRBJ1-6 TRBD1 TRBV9 CASREGQGDNSPLHF TGTGCCAGCAGGGAGGGACAGGGTGATAATTCACCCCTCCACTTT
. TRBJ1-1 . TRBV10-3 CAINGGNTEAFF TGTGCCATCAACGGGGGGAACACTGAAGCTTTCTTT
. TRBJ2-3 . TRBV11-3 CASSVDSPRTQYF TGTGCCAGCAGCGTCGACAGTCCGCGTACGCAGTATTTT
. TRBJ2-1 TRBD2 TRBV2 CASSLPSGERYNEQFF TGTGCCAGCAGTTTACCTAGCGGGGAACGCTACAATGAGCAGTTCTTC